The 12 T cell receptor beta chains listed next were all sequenced from one sample in a study of blood T cell repertoires in COVID-19. Libraries were prepared by immunoSEQ multiplex PCR; TCRdb keeps only in-frame clonotypes and omits some of them. The sample holds under 300,000 clones, approximately 83% seen once. Sequencing input: peripheral blood. The receptors originated from a woman aged 70-85 years with acute or convalescent COVID-19.

This chain joins TRBV28 and TRBJ2-5, with TRBD2 matching 14 bases. CDR3 length: 17 residues. V shed 2 bases, J shed 5 bases, and the junction held 7 bases outside the gene matches. Germline V gene sequence: CDR1 MDHEN, CDR2 SYDVKM. The CDR3 protein is CASSLGGLAGGWETQYF. The CDR3 DNA sequence: TGTGCCAGCAGTTTAGGAGGACTAGCGGGGGGTTGGGAGACCCAGTACTTC. Full variable domain (rest looked up from reference TRBV28 and TRBJ2-5): DVKVTQSSRYLVKRTGEKVFLECVQDMDHENMFWYRQDPGLGLRLIYFSYDVKMKEKGDIPEGYSVSREKKERFSLILESASTNQTSMYLCASSLGGLAGGWETQYFGPGTRLLVL.

The V call is TRBV2, the J call TRBJ1-4; 11 bases match TRBD1. This CDR3 has 14 amino acids. CDR1 and CDR2 (germline): SNHLY, FYNNEI. Unmatched junction bases numbered 5, after V lost 7 bases and J lost 7 bases. For the CDR3, the DNA is TGTGCCAGCACCCAGGACAGGGGGCGTGAAAAACTGTTTTTT. Amino acid sequence: CASTQDRGREKLFF.

The chain recombines TRBV4-1 with TRBJ2-6; weak D call: TRBD1 (5 bases). Trimming shortened V by 1 base and J by 4 bases, and 17 bases separated the two germline ends. Germline V gene lookup returns CDR1 MGHRA and CDR2 YSYEKL. CDR3 length: 18 residues. This CDR3 is CASSQGQPRGSGANVLTF. The CDR3 DNA is TGCGCCAGCAGCCAAGGGCAACCAAGGGGCTCGGGGGCCAACGTCCTGACTTTC.

The chain employs TRBV10-2 and TRBJ2-2; TRBD1 matches 7 bases. Germline CDR1 is WSHSY and CDR2 is SAAADI. This CDR3 region has 14 residues. V lost 5 bases and J lost 6; bases outside the gene matches: 6. The CDR3 protein is CASSLSQGAGELFF. The CDR3 nucleotides are TGCGCCAGCAGTTTATCTCAGGGGGCCGGGGAGCTGTTTTTT.

The V call is TRBV2, the J call TRBJ2-5; TRBD2 agrees at 9 bases. Germline V gene lookup returns CDR1 SNHLY and CDR2 FYNNEI. J gave up 2 bases and V 6 bases, and 7 bases lay outside the gene matches. The CDR3 loop spans 15 amino acids. CDR3 bases: TGTGCCAGCAGGCCAGCGGGGGGACAGCAAGAGACCCAGTACTTC. Amino acids: CASRPAGGQQETQYF.

The chain joins TRBV4-1 to TRBJ1-2; 9 nucleotides align to TRBD1. In germline, CDR1 is MGHRA, CDR2 YSYEKL. J was trimmed by 2 bases and V by 6 bases; bases with no gene match: 7. This CDR3 comprises 15 residues. CDR3 protein: CASRHPGTGNYGYTF. CDR3 DNA: TGCGCCAGCAGACATCCTGGGACAGGGAACTATGGCTACACCTTC.

The chain combines TRBV6-5 with TRBJ1-2; D gene uncertain. The germline V and J ends were trimmed by 2 bases and 5 bases, with 9 bases remaining between them. Germline V gene data show CDR1 as MNHEY and CDR2 as SVGAGI. This CDR3 region has 13 residues. The DNA for the CDR3 is TGTGCCAGCAGTTACGGGCCGCAATATGGCTACACCTTC. It yields the protein CASSYGPQYGYTF.

This chain joins TRBV5-1 and TRBJ2-3; TRBD2 agrees at 7 bases. This CDR3 has 19 residues. In germline, CDR1 is SGHRS, CDR2 YFSETQ. With 0 bases clipped from V and 5 bases from J, the junction kept 18 bases outside the gene matches. CDR3 protein: CASSLVPYSGAGLGDTQYF. The CDR3 DNA reads TGCGCCAGCAGCTTGGTACCCTACTCTGGAGCGGGGCTAGGAGATACGCAGTATTTT.

The genes are TRBV19 and TRBJ1-2; D uncertain. V dropped 7 bases and J dropped 7 bases, with 19 bases sitting between them. The CDR3 sequence is 14 residues long. Germline CDR1 is LNHDA and CDR2 is SQIVND (reference sequence). The CDR3 sequence is CASTPLSGSVGYTF. The CDR3 coding sequence is TGTGCCAGTACCCCCCTGTCGGGTAGTGTTGGCTACACCTTC. Filled out from reference TRBV19 and TRBJ1-2, the complete variable domain reads DGGITQSPKYLFRKEGQNVTLSCEQNLNHDAMYWYRQDPGQGLRLIYYSQIVNDFQKGDIAEGYSVSREKKESFPLTVTSAQKNPTAFYLCASTPLSGSVGYTFGSGTRLTVV.

The chain employs TRBV18 and TRBJ2-5, with TRBD2 matching 10 bases. V lost 3 bases to trimming and J lost 3 bases; unmatched junction nucleotides: 4. The germline V gene encodes CDR1 KGHSH and CDR2 LQKENI. The CDR3 extends over 15 amino acids. This CDR3 is CASSPGTSAKETQYF. CDR3 nucleotide sequence: TGTGCCAGCTCACCTGGGACTAGCGCTAAAGAGACCCAGTACTTC.

V usage is TRBV11-2 and J usage is TRBJ1-1; the match to TRBD1 covers 8 bases. CDR3 length: 15 residues. CDR1 is SGHAT and CDR2 is FQNNGV in the germline V gene. The V gene end was trimmed by 6 bases and the J gene end by 7 bases; junction bases not matched to a gene: 13. The CDR3 loop is CASSWQGAGENEAFF. DNA of the CDR3: TGTGCCAGCAGTTGGCAGGGGGCTGGGGAAAATGAAGCTTTCTTT.

The chain is built from TRBV5-1 and TRBJ1-5, with D unclear. Per germline, CDR1 SGHRS and CDR2 YFSETQ. The CDR3 totals 13 residues. V shed 0 bases and J shed 3 bases, with 4 bases lying between them. The CDR3 region is CASSLGHNQPQHF. CDR3 nucleotide sequence: TGCGCCAGCAGCTTGGGACACAATCAGCCCCAGCATTTT.